This is a list of T cell receptor beta chains from one sample in a study of T cell changes during pregnancy in multiple sclerosis. Some clones are missing from TCRdb's copy, which holds only in-frame ones; the method was immunoSEQ multiplex PCR. The sample records about 40,000 clones, roughly nine tenths being singletons. The sample consisted of CD8+ T cells from peripheral blood mononuclear cells, taken before pregnancy. The receptors come from a female donor with multiple sclerosis, enrolled in a pregnancy study. Each CDR3 is given with its conserved first and last residue.

cdr3_aa j_call v_call
CASSPGGKNEQYF TRBJ2-7 TRBV13
CASSMGTSGTLEQYF TRBJ2-7 TRBV19
CASSIAAASGANVLTF TRBJ2-6 TRBV19
CASSIDPSGINTLTEQFF TRBJ2-1 TRBV19
CASSTREGLGLEQYF TRBJ2-7 TRBV2
CASSLEAGTYEQYF TRBJ2-7 TRBV7-8
CASSHPGGYGYTF TRBJ1-2 TRBV23-1
CASSATGQGDSYEQYF TRBJ2-7 TRBV28
CASSSRRTSGLTDTQYF TRBJ2-3 TRBV7-9
CASSQVGQGYEQYF TRBJ2-7 TRBV4-1
CASSTGTAPYEQYF TRBJ2-7 TRBV7-9
CASSPPPLTGSSYEQYF TRBJ2-7 TRBV7-9
CASSEASGAELAKNIQYF TRBJ2-4 TRBV2
CASSFLVQGAESNQPQHF TRBJ1-5 TRBV28
CASSLAASGNYEQYF TRBJ2-7 TRBV5-1
CASSDPAGGYNEQFF TRBJ2-1 TRBV25-1
CASSDTSGSYNEQFF TRBJ2-1 TRBV6-4
CASSSRLYGYTF TRBJ1-2 TRBV28
CASSGASGTYEQYF TRBJ2-7 TRBV5-4
CASRTSGRQINNEQFF TRBJ2-1 TRBV5-1
CASSINSVARGRSTEAFF TRBJ1-1 TRBV7-2
CASSWTSGTYEQYF TRBJ2-7 TRBV27
CASSLGLEQQETQYF TRBJ2-5 TRBV13
CASSMTSGRDNEQFF TRBJ2-1 TRBV28
CASSLETSNQPQHF TRBJ1-5 TRBV7-9
CASRWTDNQPQHF TRBJ1-5 TRBV19
CASTRGPPGGQGLYEQFF TRBJ2-1 TRBV7-9
CASSDGQGGSPLHF TRBJ1-6 TRBV6-4
CASSLAGGPEQETQYF TRBJ2-5 TRBV7-9
CASREDVGELFF TRBJ2-2 TRBV9
CAWSGDTYDYGYTF TRBJ1-2 TRBV30
CASSMIAGSSNEQYF TRBJ2-7 TRBV19
CAISPERGGTDTQYF TRBJ2-3 TRBV10-3
CASSYLVDEQFF TRBJ2-1 TRBV6-6
CASSAGGLAGEQYF TRBJ2-7 TRBV9
CASSSPPTDGSGNTIYF TRBJ1-3 TRBV7-9